This T cell receptor beta chain is from a study of neoadjuvant anti-PD-1 for oral cavity cancer (dated by TCRdb to about 2021). Concerning the study at large: Patients mostly received three to four biweekly doses of nivolumab at 3 mg/kg before curative-intent surgical resection. Under RECIST 1.1, patients with complete response, partial response or stable disease were classed as responders, and patients with progression were classed as non-responders. The parent correlative cohort had 12 patients and a response rate of 25% to 35%. Patients who did not progress were given a fourth nivolumab dose at about day 43 and had definitive surgical resection on days 50-56. General findings and caveats noted by the study authors: After neoadjuvant nivolumab, significantly higher T cell clonality (Gini index) was found within PBMCs in non-responders than in responders. Higher pretreatment blood Treg/Th17 ratios correlated with higher pretreatment blood TCRbeta clonality and lower post-treatment tumor TCRbeta clonality. TCR analyses included only a few patients per response group, and the authors called for larger cohorts for validation.

The CDR3 covers 14 residues, taking in both the cysteine and the phenylalanine. CDR3 DNA is the only sequence kept; it has 42 bases, read in frame from the first base. Trimming leaves V shorter by 4 bases and J shorter by 6 bases, with the junction holding 2 bases beyond the gene matches. CDR1 and CDR2 were assigned from the germline V gene as SGHRS and YFSETQ. Per the publication, the time point label means: after neoadjuvant nivolumab, at surgical resection. Patients were newly diagnosed with stage II-IVA oral cavity squamous cell carcinoma and had received no prior systemic or radiation treatment. The cohort was composed of patients with HPV-negative, locally advanced oral cavity squamous cell carcinoma. Peripheral blood mononuclear cells were analyzed directly and were not maintained or expanded in culture. Samples came from a longitudinal correlative study of a single-arm phase II trial of neoadjuvant nivolumab in oral cavity squamous cell carcinoma. Subject-matched pre- and post-treatment PBMCs and tumors from three responders and three non-responders were subjected to genomic DNA-based TCRbeta sequencing. Peripheral blood mononuclear cells were collected before nivolumab treatment and again after treatment, at the time of surgery. Genomic DNA was isolated from PBMCs using the Maxwell RSC DNA from Cells kit.

Comments on this clone: Its antigen has not been determined. Nothing much larger sits one base from this clone, and base qualities are not available.

For deep sequencing, PBMC libraries mostly used approximately 500 ng of input genomic DNA, with six replicates for each sample. Following the manufacturer's instructions, the team built TCRbeta libraries using the immunoSEQ hsTCRbeta kit. Sequencing of the completed libraries took place using an Illumina NovaSeq 6000 S4 flow cell after they had been pooled to about 3 nM. Per the authors' processing: The immunoSEQ Analyzer handled quality control and preprocessing of the raw data. The analysis was limited to productive rearrangements, and each clonotype was defined by a unique CDR3 amino acid sequence. Using the R package tcR, the researchers computed the Gini-Simpson index as their estimate of repertoire clonality. Student's t test was used to compare Gini indices, while Pearson correlation assessed associations with tumor size change. Drawn from immuneACCESS, this table holds only the in-frame rearrangements with V and J called that TCRdb kept. Clones are partly lost; checked studies trace under half to an unresolved V gene and leave the rest unexplained. D and trimming were read from the DNA, whereas the V and J calls and clone size are those reported in that table. The sample records 11,000 to 15,000 clones, around 79% of which are singletons. 2.8% of the sample rests with the top ten.

The source is a person aged 35-79 years with oral cavity squamous cell carcinoma. The specimen was PBMCs, collected after nivolumab (anti-PD-1) treatment. The rearranged chain carries TRBV5-1 and TRBJ1-3; 12 bases in the middle match TRBD1. This receptor has the CDR3 CASSRDRGQNTIYF. The DNA reads as follows: TGCGCCAGCAGCCGGGACAGGGGGCAAAACACCATATATTTT.